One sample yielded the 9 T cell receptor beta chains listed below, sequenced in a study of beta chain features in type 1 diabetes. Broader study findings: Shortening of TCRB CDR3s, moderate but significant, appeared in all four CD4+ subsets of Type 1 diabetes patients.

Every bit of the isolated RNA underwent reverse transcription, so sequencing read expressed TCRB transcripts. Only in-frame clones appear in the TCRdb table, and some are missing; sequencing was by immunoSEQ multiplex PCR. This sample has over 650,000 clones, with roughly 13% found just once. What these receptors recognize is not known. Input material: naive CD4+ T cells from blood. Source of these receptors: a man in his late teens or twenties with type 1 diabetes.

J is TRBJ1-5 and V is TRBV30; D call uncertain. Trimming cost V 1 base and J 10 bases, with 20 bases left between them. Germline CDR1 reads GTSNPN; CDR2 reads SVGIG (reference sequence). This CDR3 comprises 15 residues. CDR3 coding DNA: TGTGCCTGGAGTGCCCCGATTCCCGCTTGGGGACCCCAGCATTTT. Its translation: CAWSAPIPAWGPQHF. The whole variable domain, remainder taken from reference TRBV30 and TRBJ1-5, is SQTIHQWPATLVQPVGSPLSLECTVEGTSNPNLYWYRQAAGRGLQLLFYSVGIGQISSEVPQNLSASRPQDRQFILSSKKLLLSDSGFYLCAWSAPIPAWGPQHFGDGTRLSIL.

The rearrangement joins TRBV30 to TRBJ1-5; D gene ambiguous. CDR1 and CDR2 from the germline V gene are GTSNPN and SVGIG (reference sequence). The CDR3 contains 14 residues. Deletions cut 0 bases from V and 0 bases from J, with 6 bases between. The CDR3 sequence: CAWSVHLSNQPQHF. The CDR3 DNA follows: TGTGCCTGGAGTGTACATCTTAGCAATCAGCCCCAGCATTTT.

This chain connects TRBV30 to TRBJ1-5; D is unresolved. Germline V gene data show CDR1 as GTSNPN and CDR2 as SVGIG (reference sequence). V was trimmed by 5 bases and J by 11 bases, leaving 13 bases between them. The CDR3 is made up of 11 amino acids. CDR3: CAWGSPSAQHF. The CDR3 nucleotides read TGTGCCTGGGGGTCCCCTTCAGCCCAGCATTTT. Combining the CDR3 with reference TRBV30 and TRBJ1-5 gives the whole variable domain SQTIHQWPATLVQPVGSPLSLECTVEGTSNPNLYWYRQAAGRGLQLLFYSVGIGQISSEVPQNLSASRPQDRQFILSSKKLLLSDSGFYLCAWGSPSAQHFGDGTRLSIL.

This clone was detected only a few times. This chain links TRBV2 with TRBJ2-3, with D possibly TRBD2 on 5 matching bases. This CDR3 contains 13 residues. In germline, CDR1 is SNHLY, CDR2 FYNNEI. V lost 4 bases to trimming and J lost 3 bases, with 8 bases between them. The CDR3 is CASSVGVTDTQYF. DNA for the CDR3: TGTGCCAGCAGTGTCGGGGTAACAGATACGCAGTATTTT. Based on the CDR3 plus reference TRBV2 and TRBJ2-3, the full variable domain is EPEVTQTPSHQVTQMGQEVILRCVPISNHLYFYWYRQILGQKVEFLVSFYNNEISEKSEIFDDQFSVERPDGSNFTLKIRSTKLEDSAMYFCASSVGVTDTQYFGPGTRLTVL.

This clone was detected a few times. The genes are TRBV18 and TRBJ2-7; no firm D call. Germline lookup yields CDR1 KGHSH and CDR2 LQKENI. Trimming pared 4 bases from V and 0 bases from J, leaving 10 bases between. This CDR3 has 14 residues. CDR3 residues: CASSLSRSSYEQYF. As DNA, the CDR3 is TGTGCCAGCTCACTCTCCAGGAGCTCCTACGAGCAGTACTTC.

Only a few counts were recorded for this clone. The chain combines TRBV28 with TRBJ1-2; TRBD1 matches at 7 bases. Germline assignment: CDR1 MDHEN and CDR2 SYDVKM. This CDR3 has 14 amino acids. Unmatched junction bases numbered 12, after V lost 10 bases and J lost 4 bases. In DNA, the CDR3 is TGTGCCACTCAAGGGACAGCGAACTTCTATGGCTACACCTTC. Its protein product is CATQGTANFYGYTF.

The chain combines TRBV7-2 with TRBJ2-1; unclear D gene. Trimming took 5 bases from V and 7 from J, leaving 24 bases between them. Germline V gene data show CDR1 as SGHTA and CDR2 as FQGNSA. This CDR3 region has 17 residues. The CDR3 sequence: CASSRVRLSRTINEQFF. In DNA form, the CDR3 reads TGTGCCAGCAGCCGGGTGAGGCTTTCCCGGACGATTAATGAGCAGTTCTTC.

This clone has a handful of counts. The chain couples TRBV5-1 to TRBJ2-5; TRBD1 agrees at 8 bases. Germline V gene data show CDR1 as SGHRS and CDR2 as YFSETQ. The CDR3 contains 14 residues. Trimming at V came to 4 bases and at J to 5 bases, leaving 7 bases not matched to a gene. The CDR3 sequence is CASSPKTGDETQYF. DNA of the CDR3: TGCGCCAGCAGCCCCAAGACAGGGGATGAGACCCAGTACTTC.

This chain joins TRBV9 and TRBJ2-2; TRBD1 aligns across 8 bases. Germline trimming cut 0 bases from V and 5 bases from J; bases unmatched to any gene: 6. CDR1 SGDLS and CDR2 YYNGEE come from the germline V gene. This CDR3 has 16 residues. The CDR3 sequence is CASSVAGGGRTGELFF. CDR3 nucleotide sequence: TGTGCCAGCAGCGTAGCAGGGGGCGGAAGGACCGGGGAGCTGTTTTTT.